Here is one T cell receptor (beta chain) with its context. These data belong to a study of OX40 agonist ivuxolimab in advanced cancers. On the study more broadly: Hepatocellular carcinoma, melanoma, renal cell or head and neck cancer was diagnosed in the dose-escalation patients. A male proportion of about 84% was recorded, with mean age around 55 years and range roughly 23 to 79.

Germline assignment: CDR1 MNHNY and CDR2 SVGAGI (reference sequence). The V and J ends lost 2 bases and 1 base respectively, with 2 bases between them. The CDR3 consists of 12 residues. Profiled with immunoSEQ multiplex PCR; TCRdb holds only in-frame clones, not every one. The repertoire holds more than 70,000 clones, with about 90% as singletons. Sequenced here: CD4+ or CD8+ T cells sorted from blood, sampled in a trial of the OX40 agonist ivuxolimab. This chain links TRBV6-6 with TRBJ1-1; D gene unclear. The TCR originated in an adult with an advanced solid tumor such as melanoma, head and neck, liver or kidney cancer. For the CDR3, the DNA is TGTGCCAGCAGTTACAGGAACACTGAAGCTTTCTTT. This codes for CASSYRNTEAFF.